The present T cell receptor beta chain was sequenced within a study of blood T cell repertoires in COVID-19. Study details: Sources were T cells, B-cell-depleted T cells, or PBMCs; the material itself was cDNA or gDNA.

How the authors handled the data: Nucleated cell counts were estimated from reference gene primer amplification. Some clones are missing from TCRdb's copy, which holds only in-frame ones; the method was immunoSEQ multiplex PCR. That table furnishes V, J and clone size, whereas the DNA furnished D and trimming. The repertoire includes 270,000 or so clones, under 90% of them detected once, and 8.5% to 9.5% sits in the top ten. The CDR3 length is 16 residues. Germline CDR1 is SGHTA and CDR2 is FQGNSA. Germline trimming cut 0 bases from V and 5 bases from J; bases unmatched to any gene: 8. This chain uses TRBV7-2 with TRBJ1-2; 8 nucleotides match TRBD1. Sequenced input: peripheral blood. This TCR was sampled from a woman in her forties or fifties who had recovered from COVID-19. The CDR3 here is CASSLAGTGTIYGYTF. In DNA form, the CDR3 reads TGTGCCAGCAGCTTAGCGGGGACAGGTACAATATATGGCTACACCTTC.